Each of the 30 T cell receptor beta chains below was sequenced from the same sample in a study of blood T cell repertoires in COVID-19. The assay was immunoSEQ multiplex PCR, and TCRdb's table has in-frame clones only and misses some. This table has around 180,000 clones, more than 65% appearing once. The sample taken for sequencing was PBMCs or T cells enriched from blood (not recorded which). Receptor source: a woman in her forties or fifties with acute COVID-19.

The CDR3 bases are TGTGCCACCAGTGAAGCTAGCGGGGGGGCCTTGGAGACCCAGTACTTC. This translates into CATSEASGGALETQYF. This sequence joins TRBV24-1 and TRBJ2-5; 12 bases fit TRBD2. This CDR3 is built from 16 residues. CDR1 is KGHDR and CDR2 is SFDVKD in the germline V gene. Trimming cost V 4 bases and J 5 bases; bases outside gene matches: 7.

This chain joins TRBV4-2 and TRBJ1-4; D ambiguous. Trimming left V 2 bases short and J 0 bases short, with 10 bases between. Germline assignment: CDR1 LGHNA and CDR2 YNFKEQ. The CDR3 loop spans 16 amino acids. CDR3 nucleotide sequence: TGTGCCAGCAGCCAACTAGGCAGAGCAACTAATGAAAAACTGTTTTTT. Translation: CASSQLGRATNEKLFF.

This sequence joins TRBV11-2 and TRBJ2-1; TRBD2 matches 10 bases. Per the germline V gene, CDR1 is SGHAT and CDR2 is FQNNGV. Losses at the gene ends were 4 bases for V and 0 bases for J; bases not matched to a gene: 0. The CDR3 runs to 15 residues. CDR3 sequence reads: CASSWTSGSYNEQFF. DNA of the CDR3: TGTGCCAGCAGCTGGACTAGCGGCTCCTACAATGAGCAGTTCTTC.

V gene TRBV2 combines with J gene TRBJ2-3; D may be TRBD2 (6 bases). CDR1 and CDR2 (germline): SNHLY, FYNNEI. The CDR3 is 18 residues long. V shed 9 bases and J shed 5 bases, with 30 bases lying between them. The CDR3 nucleotides read TGTGCCAGTCGAACGGACATTTCCGGGGGTCTGTTGGGAGATACGCAGTATTTT. Translating it yields CASRTDISGGLLGDTQYF.

The table lists this clone with a few counts. The J gene is TRBJ1-5, the V gene TRBV28; D may be TRBD1 (6 bases). Germline lookup yields CDR1 MDHEN and CDR2 SYDVKM. V gave up 1 base and J gave up 0 bases, with 10 bases separating them. There are 16 residues in the CDR3. CDR3: CASSLSAGASNQPQHF. The CDR3 coding sequence is TGTGCCAGCAGTTTATCGGCGGGGGCTAGCAATCAGCCCCAGCATTTT.

The rearrangement links TRBV7-2 to TRBJ2-2; TRBD1 matches 9 bases. Trimming at V came to 6 bases and at J to 8 bases, leaving 7 bases not matched to a gene. Germline V CDR1 and CDR2: SGHTA, FQGNSA. This CDR3 has 14 amino acids. In DNA form, the CDR3 reads TGTGCCAGCAGTTTACAGGGGGCGAGTGGGGAGCTGTTTTTT. Protein sequence: CASSLQGASGELFF.

This chain connects TRBV6-2 or TRBV6-3 to TRBJ2-5; TRBD2 matches at 8 bases. V gave up 0 bases and J gave up 7 bases; unmatched junction bases: 16. CDR3 size: 18 residues. Germline V lookup: CDR1 MNHEY, CDR2 SVGEGT. The CDR3 DNA follows: TGTGCCAGCAGTTACTCGACTCCCGGGACTAGGGGTCCAGGGACCCAGTACTTC. Translating gives CASSYSTPGTRGPGTQYF.

The V and J genes are TRBV5-1 and TRBJ1-2; TRBD1 agrees at 8 bases. The germline gives CDR1 SGHRS, CDR2 YFSETQ. The CDR3 sequence is 15 residues long. Losses at the gene ends were 5 bases for V and 2 bases for J; bases not matched to a gene: 8. The CDR3 coding sequence is TGCGCCAGCAGATATCAACAGGGGGAAAACTATGGCTACACCTTC. This gives the protein CASRYQQGENYGYTF. Filled out from reference TRBV5-1 and TRBJ1-2, the complete variable domain reads KAGVTQTPRYLIKTRGQQVTLSCSPISGHRSVSWYQQTPGQGLQFLFEYFSETQRNKGNFPGRFSGRQFSNSRSEMNVSTLELGDSALYLCASRYQQGENYGYTFGSGTRLTVV.

This clone was recorded once. The CDR3 end shows no conserved phenylalanine or tryptophan, and so a read error is likely. The limits of the CDR3 on the DNA are not certain, so only TCRdb's listed CDR3 is given. The chain carries TRBV23-1 and TRBJ1-1; the table calls TRBD1, which could not be checked here. TRBV23-1 is an ORF, and what it does is uncertain. Counting both end residues, the CDR3 totals 9 amino acids. The CDR3 loop reads CARNLGGPA.

This sequence joins TRBV7-3 and TRBJ1-5, with a tentative D call TRBD1 (5 bases). CDR1 is SGHTA and CDR2 is FQGTGA in the germline V gene. The length of the CDR3 is 14 residues. V was clipped by 2 bases and J by 1 base, with 6 bases between them. CDR3 sequence: CASSLDRSNQPQHF. In DNA form, the CDR3 reads TGTGCCAGCAGCTTAGACAGAAGCAATCAGCCCCAGCATTTT. The whole variable domain, filled in from reference TRBV7-3 and TRBJ1-5, reads GAGVSQTPSNKVTEKGKYVELRCDPISGHTALYWYRQSLGQGPEFLIYFQGTGAADDSGLPNDRFFAVRPEGSVSTLKIQRTERGDSAVYLCASSLDRSNQPQHFGDGTRLSIL.

The chain uses TRBV5-4 and TRBJ2-7; D is uncertain. CDR1 and CDR2 (germline): SGHNT, YYREEE (reference sequence). Trimming removed 0 bases from V and 5 bases from J, with 9 bases in between. The CDR3 runs 13 residues. The DNA of the CDR3 is TGTGCCAGCAGCTTGGCCGCCTCAGACGAGCAGTACGTC. It translates to CASSLAASDEQYV.

In this sample, this clone turned up a few times. DNA for the CDR3: TGCGCCAGCAGAGAGATTAGTGATTCACCCCTCCACTTT. As protein: CASREISDSPLHF. This chain uses TRBV5-1 with TRBJ1-6; no clear D gene. Looked up from germline, CDR1 is SGHRS and CDR2 is YFSETQ. The length of the CDR3 is 13 residues. V was cut by 5 bases and J by 8 bases, with 11 bases left in between. Combining the CDR3 with reference TRBV5-1 and TRBJ1-6 gives the whole variable domain KAGVTQTPRYLIKTRGQQVTLSCSPISGHRSVSWYQQTPGQGLQFLFEYFSETQRNKGNFPGRFSGRQFSNSRSEMNVSTLELGDSALYLCASREISDSPLHFGNGTRLTVT.

This chain links TRBV6-5 with TRBJ1-1; 8 bases align to TRBD1. The junction had 2 bases not matched to a gene; V was cut back by 2 bases and J by 6 bases. Germline V gene sequence: CDR1 MNHEY, CDR2 SVGAGI. The CDR3 length is 13 residues. The CDR3 sequence: CASSYETGAEAFF. In DNA, the CDR3 is TGTGCCAGCAGTTACGAGACAGGGGCTGAAGCTTTCTTT.

The rearrangement joins TRBV9 to TRBJ1-4; D remains unclear. This CDR3 contains 15 residues. V was clipped by 0 bases and J by 0 bases, with 6 bases between them. CDR1 and CDR2 (germline): SGDLS, YYNGEE. In nucleotides, the CDR3 is TGTGCCAGCAGCGTAGCTAGCTCAACTAATGAAAAACTGTTTTTT. This translates into CASSVASSTNEKLFF.

This chain links TRBV14 with TRBJ2-3; D perhaps matches TRBD1 (5 bases). The CDR3 contains 16 residues. Germline assignment: CDR1 SGHDN and CDR2 FVKESK. V was shortened by 1 base and J by 1 base, with 12 bases between the two germline ends. Here the CDR3 DNA reads TGTGCCAGCAGCCAAGGTTCTAACAGGCGCACAGATACGCAGTATTTT. Translating it yields CASSQGSNRRTDTQYF.

This rearrangement joins TRBV24-1 to TRBJ1-5; maybe TRBD1 (6 bases). The germline CDR1 and CDR2 sequences are KGHDR and SFDVKD. The V end was cut by 3 bases, the J end by 1 base, with 9 bases between. This CDR3 has 15 amino acids. The CDR3 bases are TGTGCCACCAGTGATCCAGGGGTGAGCAATCAGCCCCAGCATTTT. It translates to CATSDPGVSNQPQHF.

The chain carries TRBV6-5 and TRBJ1-2; D is uncertain. Trimming shortened V by 4 bases and J by 4 bases, and 13 bases separated the two germline ends. Germline V lookup: CDR1 MNHEY, CDR2 SVGAGI. The CDR3 length is 14 residues. CDR3 DNA sequence: TGTGCCAGCAGTTTATCATTAGCGGGCTATGGCTACACCTTC. The encoded protein is CASSLSLAGYGYTF.

V is TRBV4-3 and J is TRBJ2-3; 7 bases map to TRBD2. The V gene end was trimmed by 1 base and the J gene end by 2 bases; junction bases not matched to a gene: 6. Germline CDR1 LGHNA, CDR2 YSLEER. This CDR3 is built from 16 residues. This chain's CDR3 is CASSQVRGGPTDTQYF. The CDR3 DNA sequence: TGCGCCAGCAGCCAAGTACGCGGGGGACCCACAGATACGCAGTATTTT.

This clone has just a few counts. The chain carries TRBV7-8 and TRBJ1-1, with D uncertain. Per the germline V gene, CDR1 is SGHVS and CDR2 is FQNEAQ. This CDR3 is built from 16 residues. Trimming left V 3 bases short and J 4 bases short, with 18 bases between. The CDR3 spells CASSFQNRRGSTEAFF. The CDR3 nucleotides are TGTGCCAGCAGCTTCCAGAACCGGCGAGGGAGCACTGAAGCTTTCTTT.

The chain combines TRBV19 with TRBJ1-3; 7 nucleotides agree with TRBD1. With V trimmed by 7 bases and J by 1 base, 13 bases remained unmatched. The CDR3 loop spans 17 amino acids. CDR1 is LNHDA, CDR2 SQIVND, per germline (reference sequence). The CDR3 is CASIPTGQTRSGNTIYF. Written as DNA, the CDR3 is TGTGCCAGTATCCCAACGGGACAGACGAGATCTGGAAACACCATATATTTT.

V and J are TRBV6-5 and TRBJ2-7; 9 positions match TRBD1. Germline V gene sequence: CDR1 MNHEY, CDR2 SVGAGI. The CDR3 has 15 amino acids. V gave up 6 bases and J gave up 7 bases; unmatched junction bases: 13. Here the CDR3 DNA reads TGTGCCAGCAGGTCCACCGGGACAGGGCTCTGGGAGCAGTACGTC. Translating gives CASRSTGTGLWEQYV.

The chain recombines TRBV29-1 with TRBJ1-5, with D maybe TRBD1 (5 bases). The germline V gene has CDR1 SQVTM and CDR2 ANQGSEA. V lost 4 bases and J 3 bases, leaving 10 bases between the germline ends. The CDR3 spans 13 residues. The CDR3 DNA reads TGCAGCGTTGTGGGGGGATTCAATCAGCCCCAGCATTTT. This encodes CSVVGGFNQPQHF.

The table lists this clone with a count of one. The chain employs TRBV6-6 and TRBJ2-7; TRBD1 matches 10 bases. V trimming: 2 bases; J trimming: 3 bases; junction bases outside the gene matches: 7. CDR1 and CDR2 (germline): MNHNY, SVGAGI (reference sequence). This CDR3 contains 16 residues. In DNA, the CDR3 is TGTGCCAGCAGTTACCAAAGCTGGACAGGGGGCTACGAGCAGTACGTC. Amino acid sequence: CASSYQSWTGGYEQYV.

The sample holds a few counts of this clone. The genes are TRBV11-1 and TRBJ2-7; TRBD2 agrees at 9 bases. The germline V gene has CDR1 SGHAT and CDR2 FQDESV (reference sequence). CDR3 length equals 16 residues. After removal of 5 bases from V and 2 bases from J, the junction contained 10 bases not matched to a gene. The CDR3 bases are TGTGCCAGCAGCATTCTAGACGCGGGGGGGGCCTACGAGCAGTACGTC. Translating it yields CASSILDAGGAYEQYV.

The J gene is TRBJ2-5, the V gene TRBV4-2, with a weak D call TRBD2 (5 bases). The V gene lost 0 bases and the J gene lost 0 bases, with 14 bases spanning the gap. Germline CDR1 and CDR2: LGHNA and YNFKEQ. CDR3 size: 17 residues. DNA for the CDR3: TGTGCCAGCAGCCAAGATATTGGCGGGCGGTACCAAGAGACCCAGTACTTC. Translated, it gives CASSQDIGGRYQETQYF.

DNA of the CDR3: TGTGCCAGCAGCTTGGTCCCCCGGGGGGGCGAGCAGTACGTC. It codes for CASSLVPRGGEQYV. The rearrangement joins TRBV5-5 to TRBJ2-7, with TRBD2 matching over 8 bases. V gave up 0 bases and J gave up 6 bases; unmatched junction bases: 5. CDR3 length: 14 amino acids. Germline values: CDR1 SGHKS, CDR2 YYEKEE (reference sequence).

The chain combines TRBV7-9 with TRBJ2-1; D unclear. Germline V gene sequence: CDR1 SEHNR, CDR2 FQNEAQ (reference sequence). Trimming took 7 bases from V and 3 from J, leaving 10 bases between them. The CDR3 consists of 13 residues. In nucleotides, the CDR3 is TGTGCCAGCAAGAATCCCAGCTACAATGAGCAGTTCTTC. Its translation: CASKNPSYNEQFF.

V and J are TRBV7-2 and TRBJ1-6; 9 positions agree with TRBD1. V shed 4 bases, J shed 10 bases, and the junction held 5 bases outside the gene matches. Germline V gene sequence: CDR1 SGHTA, CDR2 FQGNSA. This CDR3 region has 14 residues. CDR3 coding DNA: TGTGCCAGCAGCTCGGACAGGGGTTCCTCACCCCTCCACTTT. Encoded protein: CASSSDRGSSPLHF.

In its sample, this clone was seen once. The chain recombines TRBV2 with TRBJ2-7; possible D gene TRBD2, 5 bases. Germline CDR1 is SNHLY and CDR2 is FYNNEI. The CDR3 is 13 residues long. Trimming stripped 6 bases from V and 4 bases from J, with 13 bases between. CDR3 DNA: TGTGCCAGCAGGGCTCGGGGTTCTTACGAGCAGTACGTC. This sequence encodes CASRARGSYEQYV.

The CDR3 loop is CASSFVVTDTQYF. CDR3 nucleotides: TGTGCCAGCAGTTTCGTTGTCACAGATACGCAGTATTTT. The chain combines TRBV11-2 with TRBJ2-3; D gene uncertain. The germline V gene encodes CDR1 SGHAT and CDR2 FQNNGV. The CDR3 contains 13 residues. V was clipped by 6 bases and J by 2 bases, with 9 bases between them.